Shown below are 14 T cell receptor beta chains from a single sample sequenced in a study of blood T cell repertoires in COVID-19. Sequencing was performed with immunoSEQ multiplex PCR; in TCRdb, only in-frame clones are kept and a portion is missing. The table includes about 160,000 clones, roughly four fifths detected once. Sequenced: peripheral blood. These receptors were collected from a human donor with acute or convalescent COVID-19. The donor label of this sample is uncertain.

This clone was picked up one time. The chain joins TRBV30 to TRBJ1-1, with D tentatively TRBD1 (6 bases). Germline-derived CDR1 and CDR2 are GTSNPN and SVGIG (reference sequence). This CDR3 region has 15 residues. Trimming stripped 1 base from V and 6 bases from J, with 18 bases between. The chain's CDR3 is CAWSGKQGRVAEAFF. CDR3 nucleotide sequence: TGTGCCTGGAGTGGTAAACAGGGAAGGGTTGCTGAAGCTTTCTTT.

The chain couples TRBV10-3 to TRBJ2-4, with TRBD2 matching 12 bases. Germline V gene data show CDR1 as ENHRY and CDR2 as SYGVKD. The CDR3 is 20 amino acids. Trimming at V came to 0 bases and at J to 0 bases, leaving 9 bases not matched to a gene. CDR3 DNA: TGTGCCATCAGTGAGTCGTTGACTAGCGGGGGTGCTATAGCCAAAAACATTCAGTACTTC. It codes for CAISESLTSGGAIAKNIQYF.

The chain is built from TRBV5-1 and TRBJ2-3; maybe TRBD2 (5 bases). Germline CDR1 reads SGHRS; CDR2 reads YFSETQ. V was pared by 4 bases and J by 0 bases, with 9 bases between. The length of the CDR3 is 14 residues. As DNA, the CDR3 is TGCGCCAGCAGCATAAGGACTAGCACAGATACGCAGTATTTT. Protein product: CASSIRTSTDTQYF.

This clone was counted between two and nine times. The V gene is TRBV29-1, the J gene TRBJ1-5; D gene uncertain. V lost 0 bases and J 7 bases, leaving 10 bases between the germline ends. This CDR3 contains 13 residues. CDR1 is SQVTM and CDR2 is ANQGSEA in the germline V gene. The CDR3 bases are TGCAGCGTTGAAGAGACGCGAGGGCAGCCCCAGCATTTT. This translates into CSVEETRGQPQHF.

The chain is built from TRBV6-5 and TRBJ2-5; D possibly corresponds to TRBD1 (5 bases). V gave up 6 bases and J gave up 4 bases, with 9 bases separating them. This CDR3 region has 12 residues. The germline CDR1 and CDR2 sequences are MNHEY and SVGAGI. CDR3 sequence: CASSRVGETQYF. CDR3 nucleotide sequence: TGTGCCAGCAGCAGGGTCGGAGAGACCCAGTACTTC.

This clone appeared once. The CDR3 sequence is CASSHNWGQDNYGYTF. The CDR3 DNA is TGCGCCAGCAGCCATAATTGGGGACAGGATAACTATGGCTACACCTTC. This chain joins TRBV5-1 and TRBJ1-2, with 8 bases matching TRBD1. The CDR3 covers 16 residues. Germline CDR1 SGHRS, CDR2 YFSETQ. The V segment lost 4 bases and the J segment 1 base; nucleotides outside the gene matches: 9.

The gene calls are TRBV11-1 and TRBJ2-2; 10 nucleotides align to TRBD1. V lost 5 bases and J lost 4; bases outside the gene matches: 7. The CDR3 has 16 amino acids. Germline V lookup: CDR1 SGHAT, CDR2 FQDESV (reference sequence). For the CDR3, the DNA is TGTGCCAGCAGCCTCGACAGGGGGCGCGGCACCGGGGAGCTGTTTTTT. It is translated as CASSLDRGRGTGELFF. The complete variable domain, with remaining parts taken from reference TRBV11-1 and TRBJ2-2, reads EAEVAQSPRYKITEKSQAVAFWCDPISGHATLYWYRQILGQGPELLVQFQDESVVDDSQLPKDRFSAERLKGVDSTLKIQPAELGDSAMYLCASSLDRGRGTGELFFGEGSRLTVL.

CDR3 region: CASSPRPQTGDTEAFF. CDR3 coding DNA: TGCGCCAGCAGCCCCCGGCCCCAGACAGGGGACACTGAAGCTTTCTTT. The V and J genes are TRBV4-1 and TRBJ1-1, with 8 bases fitting TRBD1. The CDR3 loop spans 16 amino acids. V lost 4 bases, J lost 3 bases, and 10 bases stayed unmatched. In germline, CDR1 is MGHRA, CDR2 YSYEKL.

In its sample, this clone was seen once. J is TRBJ2-1 and V is TRBV6-6; perhaps TRBD1 as D (5 bases). Deletions cut 5 bases from V and 2 bases from J, with 13 bases between. This CDR3 is 15 amino acids long. In germline, CDR1 is MNHNY, CDR2 SVGAGI (reference sequence). The CDR3 sequence is CASSLQGITYNEQFF. The CDR3 nucleotides read TGTGCCAGCAGTCTGCAGGGAATAACCTACAATGAGCAGTTCTTC.

This clone was observed a few times. This chain links TRBV18 with TRBJ1-2; 8 bases agree with TRBD1. Trimming at V came to 2 bases and at J to 6 bases, leaving 11 bases not matched to a gene. The CDR3 consists of 16 residues. Germline V lookup: CDR1 KGHSH, CDR2 LQKENI. CDR3 nucleotides: TGTGCCAGCTCACCATACTCGACAGGGGAAGGAAATGGCTACACCTTC. It codes for CASSPYSTGEGNGYTF.

The V call is TRBV2, the J call TRBJ1-6; D unclear. V was pared by 5 bases and J by 0 bases, with 17 bases between. Germline V lookup: CDR1 SNHLY, CDR2 FYNNEI. This CDR3 has 18 residues. Here the CDR3 DNA reads TGTGCCAGCAGTCGAGTTCCTGTACAGAGCTCCTATAATTCACCCCTCCACTTT. It encodes CASSRVPVQSSYNSPLHF.

The chain has TRBV6-6 and TRBJ1-1, with 7 bases fitting TRBD1. Germline CDR1 is MNHNY and CDR2 is SVGAGI (reference sequence). Trimming at V came to 7 bases and at J to 4 bases, leaving 9 bases not matched to a gene. This CDR3 spans 14 amino acids. CDR3 in amino acids: CASTTQGRFTEAFF. CDR3 DNA: TGTGCCAGCACCACACAGGGGAGGTTCACTGAAGCTTTCTTT.

The chain carries TRBV2 and TRBJ1-5; unclear D gene. The length of the CDR3 is 15 residues. CDR1 SNHLY and CDR2 FYNNEI come from the germline V gene. Trimming left V 8 bases short and J 4 bases short, with 18 bases between. DNA for the CDR3: TGTGCCAGCGCAGGTGATGAGGGTGGGAATCAGCCCCAGCATTTT. It translates to CASAGDEGGNQPQHF. Full variable domain (remainder filled in from reference TRBV2 and TRBJ1-5): EPEVTQTPSHQVTQMGQEVILRCVPISNHLYFYWYRQILGQKVEFLVSFYNNEISEKSEIFDDQFSVERPDGSNFTLKIRSTKLEDSAMYFCASAGDEGGNQPQHFGDGTRLSIL.

The gene calls are TRBV5-1 and TRBJ1-2, with 10 bases identical to TRBD1. CDR3 length equals 15 residues. V was clipped by 4 bases and J by 5 bases; unmatched bases: 8. CDR1 is SGHRS and CDR2 is YFSETQ in the germline V gene. The CDR3 region has the DNA TGCGCCAGCAGCCTAGGACAGGGGGGATGGTATGGCTACACCTTC. Translation: CASSLGQGGWYGYTF.